One T cell receptor beta chain is described in this entry. The V gene lost 7 bases and the J gene lost 9 bases, with 12 bases spanning the gap. The CDR3 runs 11 residues. TCRdb redid the calling of the 5' RACE reads with MiXCR, one entry per CDR3 protein. The table lists 6,400 or so distinct CDR3 sequences, roughly three fifths of them singletons, with more than 3.5% in the top ten. Sequencing was carried out using tumor-infiltrating memory CD4+ T cells sorted from the breast tumor. Subset specified: memory CD4+ T cells, CD4+CD45RO+CD25-. This chain links TRBV12-3 or TRBV12-4 with TRBJ1-1; D is unresolved. This TCR was recovered from a female donor with breast cancer. CDR3 protein: CASTLGPQAFF. The CDR3 DNA reads as TGTGCCAGCACCCTGGGCCCCCAAGCTTTCTTT.